This entry lists 30 T cell receptor beta chains sequenced from one sample in a study of OX40 agonist ivuxolimab in advanced cancers. The library was obtained by the immunoSEQ multiplex PCR assay. Held by TCRdb, this immuneACCESS table contains in-frame sequences only and omits some clones. Under half of the omission traces to an unresolved V gene where checked; the cause of the rest is unknown. The sample table holds roughly 42,000 clones, of which about nine tenths were seen once. The ten most abundant clones make up roughly an eighth of the sample. The source was CD4+ or CD8+ T cells sorted from blood, collected in a trial of the OX40 agonist ivuxolimab. These receptors were collected from an adult with an advanced solid tumor such as melanoma, head and neck, liver or kidney cancer.

This clone is deemed medium-sized. This chain connects TRBV13 to TRBJ2-3; 11 bases line up with TRBD2. Looked up from germline, CDR1 is PRHDT and CDR2 is FYEKMQ (reference sequence). The CDR3 runs 16 residues. V shed 0 bases and J 1 base; nucleotides not matched to a gene: 0. The CDR3 loop is CASSLGLAGGTDTQYF. The CDR3 nucleotides read TGTGCCAGCAGCTTAGGACTAGCGGGGGGCACAGATACGCAGTATTTT.

The rearrangement joins TRBV9 to TRBJ2-5, with D possibly being TRBD2 (5 bases). Germline CDR1 is SGDLS and CDR2 is YYNGEE. Trimming shortened V by 2 bases and J by 4 bases, and 15 bases separated the two germline ends. This CDR3 region has 15 residues. In DNA form, the CDR3 reads TGTGCCAGCAGCGTTAGTGACGGAGGAGGAGAGACCCAGTACTTC. Translation gives CASSVSDGGGETQYF.

V gene TRBV2 combines with J gene TRBJ2-7; D unresolved. The germline gives CDR1 SNHLY, CDR2 FYNNEI. CDR3 size: 12 residues. The ends were cut back, 1 base at V and 4 bases at J, with 5 bases in the middle. This CDR3 is CASSEGGYEQYF. In nucleotides, the CDR3 is TGTGCCAGCAGTGAAGGAGGTTACGAGCAGTACTTC.

This chain links TRBV2 with TRBJ2-3; D may be TRBD2 (5 bases). Germline loops: CDR1 SNHLY, CDR2 FYNNEI. The CDR3 sequence is 13 residues long. V was clipped by 4 bases and J by 1 base, with 6 bases between them. The CDR3 DNA reads as TGTGCCAGCAGTGTCGGGGGCACAGATACGCAGTATTTT. Its translation: CASSVGGTDTQYF.

The chain couples TRBV5-4 to TRBJ2-5, with 7 bases that match TRBD1. The J segment lost 2 bases and the V segment lost 4 bases, leaving 8 bases of the junction unmatched. This CDR3 is 15 amino acids long. Germline loops: CDR1 SGHNT, CDR2 YYREEE (reference sequence). CDR3 sequence (DNA): TGTGCCAGCAGCCCGCCGGGACAGATACAAGAGACCCAGTACTTC. This encodes CASSPPGQIQETQYF.

The rearrangement joins TRBV9 to TRBJ2-3; 10 bases fit TRBD1. CDR3 length equals 15 residues. Germline loops: CDR1 SGDLS, CDR2 YYNGEE. The junction had 3 bases not matched to a gene; V was cut back by 3 bases and J by 2 bases. DNA of the CDR3: TGTGCCAGCAGCGGACAGGGGGCTTACACAGATACGCAGTATTTT. This encodes CASSGQGAYTDTQYF.

The chain combines TRBV27 with TRBJ2-2; weak D call: TRBD1 (6 bases). Trimming cost V 3 bases and J 5 bases, with 22 bases left between them. Per germline, CDR1 MNHEY and CDR2 SMNVEV (reference sequence). The CDR3 is made up of 18 amino acids. CDR3 sequence: CASSFLQDNSQGTGELFF. In DNA, the CDR3 is TGTGCCAGCAGTTTCTTGCAGGACAACTCCCAGGGGACCGGGGAGCTGTTTTTT.

The V and J genes are TRBV29-1 and TRBJ1-2, with 9 nucleotides matching TRBD1. Per germline, CDR1 SQVTM and CDR2 ANQGSEA. After removal of 2 bases from V and 4 bases from J, the junction contained 2 bases not matched to a gene. The CDR3 contains 13 residues. DNA for the CDR3: TGCAGCGTTGAACAGGACAGGGGCTATGGCTACACCTTC. It is translated as CSVEQDRGYGYTF.

The chain recombines TRBV5-6 with TRBJ2-2; D gene ambiguous. V was clipped by 4 bases and J by 2 bases, with 12 bases between them. The CDR3 is 15 residues long. The germline V gene has CDR1 SGHDT and CDR2 YYEEEE. CDR3 region: CASSPRTDNTGELFF. For the CDR3, the DNA is TGTGCCAGCAGCCCCCGAACGGATAACACCGGGGAGCTGTTTTTT.

The V and J genes are TRBV7-9 and TRBJ2-1; 7 nucleotides line up with TRBD1. CDR1 and CDR2 (germline): SEHNR, FQNEAQ (reference sequence). This CDR3 comprises 16 residues. V dropped 0 bases and J dropped 5; count of bases not matched to a gene: 7. The CDR3 loop reads CASSLAPGQAHNEQFF. Written as DNA, the CDR3 is TGTGCCAGCAGCTTAGCGCCCGGACAGGCACACAATGAGCAGTTCTTC.

This clone has a single count. The chain couples TRBV27 to TRBJ2-5; D uncertain. CDR3 length: 13 residues. Germline-derived CDR1 and CDR2 are MNHEY and SMNVEV (reference sequence). The germline V and J ends were trimmed by 4 bases and 7 bases, with 13 bases remaining between them. The CDR3 region has the DNA TGTGCCAGCAGTTACTCCGGGCCGGGGACCCAGTACTTC. It codes for CASSYSGPGTQYF.

CDR3 DNA sequence: TGTGCCAGCAGCTTAGAGGAGGGGCCTGAAGCTTTCTTT. This translates into CASSLEEGPEAFF. The gene calls are TRBV7-9 and TRBJ1-1; tentatively, D is TRBD1 (5 bases). The V gene lost 1 base and the J gene lost 6 bases, with 9 bases spanning the gap. CDR1 is SEHNR, CDR2 FQNEAQ, per germline (reference sequence). The CDR3 is made up of 13 amino acids.

This chain joins TRBV11-3 and TRBJ2-2, with D perhaps being TRBD1 or TRBD2 (5 bases each). V was trimmed by 5 bases and J by 3 bases, leaving 7 bases between them. The germline V gene encodes CDR1 SGHNT and CDR2 YENEEA. The CDR3 loop spans 13 amino acids. Written as DNA, the CDR3 is TGTGCCAGCAGCCGAGGGGACACCGGGGAGCTGTTTTTT. Protein sequence: CASSRGDTGELFF. The whole variable domain, remainder taken from reference TRBV11-3 and TRBJ2-2, is EAGVVQSPRYKIIEKKQPVAFWCNPISGHNTLYWYLQNLGQGPELLIRYENEEAVDDSQLPKDRFSAERLKGVDSTLKIQPAELGDSAVYLCASSRGDTGELFFGEGSRLTVL.

The chain combines TRBV7-9 with TRBJ1-2; D possibly corresponds to TRBD1 (5 bases). V gave up 5 bases and J gave up 8 bases, with 24 bases separating them. The CDR3 covers 16 residues. Germline V lookup: CDR1 SEHNR, CDR2 FQNEAQ (reference sequence). For the CDR3, the DNA is TGTGCCAGCAGCCCCCCGTTCGTTGGGCCGGAGGGGGGCTACACCTTC. Residues: CASSPPFVGPEGGYTF.

The J gene is TRBJ2-3, the V gene TRBV6-6, with a weak D call TRBD1 (5 bases). CDR3 length: 15 residues. V was clipped by 6 bases and J by 2 bases, with 15 bases between them. Germline assignment: CDR1 MNHNY and CDR2 SVGAGI (reference sequence). The CDR3 here is CASSPTGPFTDTQYF. CDR3 coding DNA: TGTGCCAGCAGCCCTACAGGACCTTTCACAGATACGCAGTATTTT.

The chain couples TRBV5-6 to TRBJ2-5, with TRBD2 identical over 7 bases. The CDR3 has 14 amino acids. Germline CDR1 is SGHDT and CDR2 is YYEEEE. J was trimmed by 2 bases and V by 4 bases; bases with no gene match: 5. The DNA for the CDR3 is TGTGCCAGCAGCGAGACTAGCAGGCAAGAGACCCAGTACTTC. Protein sequence: CASSETSRQETQYF.

This chain links TRBV11-3 with TRBJ2-2, with 9 bases identical to TRBD1. This CDR3 has 15 amino acids. J was trimmed by 6 bases and V by 0 bases; bases with no gene match: 2. CDR1 is SGHNT and CDR2 is YENEEA in the germline V gene. In DNA form, the CDR3 reads TGTGCCAGCAGCTTAGACGACAGGGGGTCCGGGGAGCTGTTTTTT. Translating it yields CASSLDDRGSGELFF.

V and J are TRBV7-9 and TRBJ1-1; no reliable D call. There are 14 residues in the CDR3. Deletions cut 3 bases from V and 2 bases from J, with 10 bases between. CDR1 SEHNR and CDR2 FQNEAQ come from the germline V gene (reference sequence). CDR3 DNA: TGTGCCAGCAGCTTGGCGGGTCGTAACACTGAAGCTTTCTTT. Translation: CASSLAGRNTEAFF. Full variable domain (outside the CDR3, taken from reference TRBV7-9 and TRBJ1-1): DTGVSQNPRHKITKRGQNVTFRCDPISEHNRLYWYRQTLGQGPEFLTYFQNEAQLEKSRLLSDRFSAERPKGSFSTLEIQRTEQGDSAMYLCASSLAGRNTEAFFGQGTRLTVV.

The chain couples TRBV9 to TRBJ2-7; TRBD1 matches at 10 bases. The CDR3 sequence is 16 residues long. Germline trimming cut 3 bases from V and 0 bases from J; bases unmatched to any gene: 6. Germline V gene data show CDR1 as SGDLS and CDR2 as YYNGEE. The CDR3 nucleotides are TGTGCCAGCAGCGAGAACCGGGACAGGGGCTCCTACGAGCAGTACTTC. It encodes CASSENRDRGSYEQYF.

The V and J genes are TRBV5-4 and TRBJ2-1, with D unresolved. Germline V gene lookup returns CDR1 SGHNT and CDR2 YYREEE (reference sequence). V lost 4 bases and J lost 0, with 11 bases in between. The CDR3 sequence is 15 residues long. The DNA of the CDR3 is TGTGCCAGCAGCGCAGAAGGAAGCTCCTACAATGAGCAGTTCTTC. Residues: CASSAEGSSYNEQFF.

The V gene is TRBV7-9, the J gene TRBJ1-3; TRBD1 matches 8 bases. The CDR3 is 17 amino acids. The V segment lost 3 bases and the J segment 2 bases; nucleotides outside the gene matches: 9. Per the germline V gene, CDR1 is SEHNR and CDR2 is FQNEAQ (reference sequence). CDR3 nucleotides: TGTGCCAGCAGCTTGACAGGGGCAGTAGTCCCTGGAAACACCATATATTTT. This gives the protein CASSLTGAVVPGNTIYF.

This clone was seen a few times. The J gene is TRBJ1-5, the V gene TRBV27; 9 bases are a match to TRBD1. This CDR3 region has 16 residues. Per germline, CDR1 MNHEY and CDR2 SMNVEV (reference sequence). The V and J ends lost 4 bases and 6 bases, in that order; junction bases with no gene match: 10. CDR3 bases: TGTGCCAGCAGTTCTAAATCGGACAGGGGAAGTCAGCCCCAGCATTTT. As protein: CASSSKSDRGSQPQHF.

This clone was counted once. V usage is TRBV27 and J usage is TRBJ1-5, with D unclear. The CDR3 is 16 amino acids. CDR1 MNHEY and CDR2 SMNVEV come from the germline V gene (reference sequence). Trimming cost V 0 bases and J 2 bases, with 11 bases left between them. The CDR3 reads CASSLSWHRGNQPQHF. The CDR3 DNA is TGTGCCAGCAGTTTATCTTGGCACCGCGGCAATCAGCCCCAGCATTTT.

This clone was seen a few times. In DNA, the CDR3 is TGTGCCAGCAGCTTAGAGGGGCGGGCAAGCTCCTACAATGAGCAGTTCTTC. It codes for CASSLEGRASSYNEQFF. The chain combines TRBV7-9 with TRBJ2-1, with D possibly called TRBD1 or TRBD2 (5 bases each). Germline assignment: CDR1 SEHNR and CDR2 FQNEAQ (reference sequence). V lost 1 base and J lost 0, with 13 bases in between. The CDR3 covers 17 residues.

The chain is built from TRBV9 and TRBJ2-1, with D possibly TRBD2 on 5 matching bases. The CDR3 covers 15 residues. Germline CDR1 reads SGDLS; CDR2 reads YYNGEE. V was trimmed by 4 bases and J by 8 bases, leaving 19 bases between them. This chain's CDR3 is CASSPSGLALDEQFF. CDR3 in DNA: TGTGCCAGCAGCCCGAGTGGGCTAGCTCTCGATGAGCAGTTCTTC. The full variable domain, its missing parts supplied by reference TRBV9 and TRBJ2-1, is DSGVTQTPKHLITATGQRVTLRCSPRSGDLSVYWYQQSLDQGLQFLIQYYNGEERAKGNILERFSAQQFPDLHSELNLSSLELGDSALYFCASSPSGLALDEQFFGPGTRLTVL.

This rearrangement joins TRBV9 to TRBJ1-1, with D maybe TRBD1 (6 bases). CDR3 length: 15 amino acids. Trimming removed 3 bases from V and 4 bases from J, with 16 bases in between. Per the germline V gene, CDR1 is SGDLS and CDR2 is YYNGEE. CDR3 amino acids: CASSADSRRGTEAFF. The DNA for the CDR3 is TGTGCCAGCAGCGCGGACAGCCGAAGGGGCACTGAAGCTTTCTTT.

This clone was recorded once. This chain uses TRBV2 with TRBJ2-5; 8 bases line up with TRBD1. The end of the DNA aligns better with TRBJ2-7, so the J call may be wrong. The CDR3 length is 15 residues. Germline lookup yields CDR1 SNHLY and CDR2 FYNNEI. The CDR3: CATLRGDRSSYEQYF. As DNA, the CDR3 is TGTGCCACCCTAAGGGGGGACAGGTCCTCCTACGAGCAGTACTTC.

This clone occurred once. The chain uses TRBV6-5 and TRBJ2-7; D not resolved. With 0 bases removed from V and 3 bases from J, the gap between germline ends came to 6 bases. The V gene's germline CDR1 is MNHEY and CDR2 SVGAGI. CDR3 length equals 13 residues. This chain's CDR3 is CASSYSIIYEQYF. CDR3 coding DNA: TGTGCCAGCAGTTACTCTATTATCTACGAGCAGTACTTC.

The rearrangement joins TRBV28 to TRBJ2-2, with TRBD1 matching 9 bases. CDR1 and CDR2 (germline): MDHEN, SYDVKM. The CDR3 totals 16 residues. The junction had 7 bases not matched to a gene; V was cut back by 4 bases and J by 4 bases. In nucleotides, the CDR3 is TGTGCCAGCAGTTCCGGGACAGGGACGCGCACCGGGGAGCTGTTTTTT. Its protein product is CASSSGTGTRTGELFF.

The CDR3 loop is CAIGKPTGGLFF. In nucleotides, the CDR3 is TGTGCCATCGGCAAACCTACAGGAGGGCTGTTTTTT. This chain connects TRBV10-3 to TRBJ2-2; tentatively, D is TRBD1 or TRBD2 (5 bases each). V lost 8 bases and J lost 13, with 17 bases in between. From germline, CDR1 is ENHRY and CDR2 SYGVKD. CDR3 size: 12 residues.